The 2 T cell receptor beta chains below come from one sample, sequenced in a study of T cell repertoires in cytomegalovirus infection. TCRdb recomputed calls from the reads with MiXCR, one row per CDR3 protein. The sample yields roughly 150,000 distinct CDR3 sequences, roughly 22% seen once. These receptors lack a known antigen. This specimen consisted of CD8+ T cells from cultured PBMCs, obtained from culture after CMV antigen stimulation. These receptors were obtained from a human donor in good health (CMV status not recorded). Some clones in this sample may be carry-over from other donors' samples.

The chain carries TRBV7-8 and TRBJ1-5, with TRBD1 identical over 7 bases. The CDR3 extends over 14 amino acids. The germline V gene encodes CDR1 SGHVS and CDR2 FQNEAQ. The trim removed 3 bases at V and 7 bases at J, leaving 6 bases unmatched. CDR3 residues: CASSLAGTAQPQHF. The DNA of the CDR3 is TGTGCCAGCAGCTTGGCCGGGACAGCCCAGCCCCAGCATTTT.

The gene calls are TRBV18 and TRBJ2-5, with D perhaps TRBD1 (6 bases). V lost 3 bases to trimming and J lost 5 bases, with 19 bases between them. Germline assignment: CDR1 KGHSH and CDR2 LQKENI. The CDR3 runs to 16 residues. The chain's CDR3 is CASSPLQDSARETQYF. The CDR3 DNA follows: TGTGCCAGCTCACCCCTTCAGGACAGTGCCAGGGAGACCCAGTACTTC.